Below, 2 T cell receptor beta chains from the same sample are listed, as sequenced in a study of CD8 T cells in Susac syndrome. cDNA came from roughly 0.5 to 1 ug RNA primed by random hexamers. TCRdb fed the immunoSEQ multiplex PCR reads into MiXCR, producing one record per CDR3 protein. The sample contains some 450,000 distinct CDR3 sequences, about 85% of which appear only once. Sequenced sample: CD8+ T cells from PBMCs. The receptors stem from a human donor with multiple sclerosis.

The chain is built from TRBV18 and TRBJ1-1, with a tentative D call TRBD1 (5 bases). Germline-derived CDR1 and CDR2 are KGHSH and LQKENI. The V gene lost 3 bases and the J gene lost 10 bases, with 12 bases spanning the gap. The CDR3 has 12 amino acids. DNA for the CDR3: TGTGCCAGCTCACCCCCTTGGGGGGGAGCTTTCTTT. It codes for CASSPPWGGAFF.

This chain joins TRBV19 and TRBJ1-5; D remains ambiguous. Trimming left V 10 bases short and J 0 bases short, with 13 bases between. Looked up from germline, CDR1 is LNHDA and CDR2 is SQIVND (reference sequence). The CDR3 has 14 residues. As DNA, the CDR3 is TGTGCCATCTCGGCCGGGGATAGCAATCAGCCCCAGCATTTT. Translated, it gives CAISAGDSNQPQHF.